These 13 T cell receptor beta chains were sequenced from one sample in a study of blood T cell repertoires in COVID-19. Sequencing used immunoSEQ multiplex PCR; TCRdb keeps in-frame clones, though not all of them. The sample records 450,000 to 500,000 clones, roughly 88% being singletons. The sequenced sample consisted of peripheral blood. The receptors here all came from a human donor in a cohort sampled during active COVID-19.

The chain is built from TRBV19 and TRBJ1-1; D might be TRBD1 (6 bases). Trimming shortened V by 7 bases and J by 6 bases, and 15 bases separated the two germline ends. The CDR3 covers 13 residues. CDR1 and CDR2 (germline): LNHDA, SQIVND (reference sequence). CDR3 sequence (DNA): TGTGCCAGTACCGACAGGCCTACCGCTGAAGCTTTCTTT. Residues: CASTDRPTAEAFF. Full variable domain (missing parts from reference TRBV19 and TRBJ1-1): DGGITQSPKYLFRKEGQNVTLSCEQNLNHDAMYWYRQDPGQGLRLIYYSQIVNDFQKGDIAEGYSVSREKKESFPLTVTSAQKNPTAFYLCASTDRPTAEAFFGQGTRLTVV.

The V call is TRBV5-1, the J call TRBJ1-1; 8 bases agree with TRBD1. The CDR3 contains 20 residues. Germline V gene sequence: CDR1 SGHRS, CDR2 YFSETQ. Unmatched junction bases numbered 20, after V lost 0 bases and J lost 4 bases. The CDR3 loop is CASSLARWIYGEQGVTEAFF. CDR3 coding DNA: TGCGCCAGCAGCTTGGCCCGGTGGATATACGGGGAACAGGGGGTCACTGAAGCTTTCTTT.

The chain carries TRBV10-2 and TRBJ2-1, with 13 bases identical to TRBD2. In germline, CDR1 is WSHSY, CDR2 SAAADI. The CDR3 sequence is 15 residues long. Unmatched junction bases numbered 1, after V lost 1 base and J lost 7 bases. The CDR3 reads CASSEWTSGGNEQFF. The CDR3 DNA reads as TGCGCCAGCAGTGAGTGGACTAGCGGGGGAAATGAGCAGTTCTTC.

CDR3 sequence reads: CASSGQQVSYEQYF. CDR3 nucleotide sequence: TGTGCCAGCAGTGGCCAGCAGGTGTCCTACGAGCAGTACTTC. The chain couples TRBV25-1 to TRBJ2-7; D gene ambiguous. Germline V gene data show CDR1 as MGHDK and CDR2 as SYGVNS. V was pared by 4 bases and J by 1 base, with 11 bases between. CDR3 length: 14 residues.

The chain combines TRBV6-5 with TRBJ2-5, with D perhaps TRBD1 (5 bases). This CDR3 contains 14 residues. Germline lookup yields CDR1 MNHEY and CDR2 SVGAGI. Trimming cost V 6 bases and J 2 bases, with 13 bases left between them. The CDR3 nucleotides are TGTGCCAGCAGCCCCTTGACAGCTCAAGAGACCCAGTACTTC. Translated, it gives CASSPLTAQETQYF.

This clone was recorded only once. V gene TRBV7-2 combines with J gene TRBJ2-1, with 11 bases matching TRBD2. Germline V gene lookup returns CDR1 SGHTA and CDR2 FQGNSA. The CDR3 totals 16 residues. Germline trimming cut 5 bases from V and 2 bases from J; bases unmatched to any gene: 5. The CDR3 nucleotides read TGTGCCAGCAGCCCCAGACTAGCGGGACCCTACAATGAGCAGTTCTTC. It codes for CASSPRLAGPYNEQFF.

The gene calls are TRBV7-9 and TRBJ2-1; 8 nucleotides agree with TRBD2. The ends lost 5 bases at V and 6 bases at J; junction bases unmatched: 9. The germline V gene has CDR1 SEHNR and CDR2 FQNEAQ (reference sequence). CDR3 length equals 15 residues. The CDR3 DNA reads as TGTGCCAGCAGCCCCTCGAGCGGGAGCCTCAATGAGCAGTTCTTC. This gives the protein CASSPSSGSLNEQFF.

The rearrangement uses TRBV6-5 and TRBJ2-2, with D perhaps TRBD2 (5 bases). This CDR3 region has 14 residues. Trimming shortened V by 6 bases and J by 0 bases, and 8 bases separated the two germline ends. Germline CDR1 and CDR2: MNHEY and SVGAGI. The CDR3 loop reads CASRSGTNTGELFF. The CDR3 DNA is TGTGCCAGCAGGTCGGGGACGAACACCGGGGAGCTGTTTTTT.

The chain combines TRBV27 with TRBJ2-4; TRBD2 might be the D (6 bases). CDR3 length: 13 amino acids. Trimming stripped 6 bases from V and 9 bases from J, with 15 bases between. Per the germline V gene, CDR1 is MNHEY and CDR2 is SMNVEV (reference sequence). CDR3 coding DNA: TGTGCCAGCAGCCTCGGGCAGGGAGGCATTCAGTACTTC. It encodes CASSLGQGGIQYF.

V gene TRBV10-2 combines with J gene TRBJ1-3; TRBD1 is a possible D gene (5 bases). Per the germline V gene, CDR1 is WSHSY and CDR2 is SAAADI. V gave up 4 bases and J gave up 0 bases, with 7 bases separating them. The CDR3 loop spans 14 amino acids. The CDR3 loop reads CASSGQFSGNTIYF. The CDR3 nucleotides are TGCGCCAGCAGTGGACAGTTCTCTGGAAACACCATATATTTT.

The rearrangement links TRBV5-4 to TRBJ2-5; 12 nucleotides agree with TRBD2. The ends lost 4 bases at V and 5 bases at J; junction bases unmatched: 9. The CDR3 is made up of 16 amino acids. Germline assignment: CDR1 SGHNT and CDR2 YYREEE (reference sequence). The CDR3 region is CASSLGLAGFGETQYF. In DNA form, the CDR3 reads TGTGCCAGCAGCCTCGGACTAGCGGGATTCGGGGAGACCCAGTACTTC.

The J gene is TRBJ1-5, the V gene TRBV15; perhaps TRBD1 as D (5 bases). There are 15 residues in the CDR3. The V gene lost 1 base and the J gene lost 4 bases, with 11 bases spanning the gap. Germline V gene data show CDR1 as LNHNV and CDR2 as YYDKDF (reference sequence). This CDR3 is CATSRAGEINQPQHF. The DNA of the CDR3 is TGTGCCACCAGCAGAGCGGGGGAGATTAATCAGCCCCAGCATTTT.

The chain has TRBV12-5 and TRBJ2-1, with 11 nucleotides matching TRBD2. Trimming at V came to 2 bases and at J to 9 bases, leaving 6 bases not matched to a gene. Per the germline V gene, CDR1 is LGHNT and CDR2 is FRNRAP. There are 15 residues in the CDR3. CDR3 bases: TGTGCTAGTGGTTTGCATAGCGGGAGGGGGGGTGAGCAGTTCTTC. Its protein product is CASGLHSGRGGEQFF.